Sequencing of this T cell receptor (beta chain) was carried out in a study of early T cells in non-severe SARS-CoV-2 infection. In the study overall: Bulk RNA isolated from unsorted whole blood underwent sequencing; chains were not paired. Study conclusions and caveats: There was a bias toward anti-spike CD8 responses in VDJdb matching, which missed private and CD4 specificities.

J lost 8 bases, V lost 5 bases, and 13 bases had no gene match. The CDR3 runs 15 residues. CDR1 and CDR2 from the germline V gene are DFQATT and SNEGSKA (reference sequence). Each single cDNA molecule received a unique molecular identifier. Using its own MiXCR run on the 5' RACE reads, TCRdb lists one record per CDR3 protein. The table has 52,000 or so distinct CDR3 sequences, around 13% seen once; the top ten hold 1.4%. For this clonotype: Its antigen is undetermined.

Sequencing used whole blood. The TCR was taken from an adult who was a healthcare worker with PCR-confirmed SARS-CoV-2 infection or an uninfected control (not recorded which). The rearrangement joins TRBV20-1 to TRBJ2-1, with TRBD1 identical over 9 bases. This CDR3 reads CSAQTGGKGRDEQFF. The CDR3 DNA sequence: TGCAGTGCTCAGACAGGGGGTAAAGGTAGGGATGAGCAGTTCTTC.